The TCR beta chain under discussion was sequenced for a study of cytomegalovirus exposure and HLA in healthy donors. Study results and limitations: Listed as cytomegalovirus-associated were approximately 160 TCR beta chains. High specificity and sensitivity for cytomegalovirus status were reported for the classifier.

Per the germline V gene, CDR1 is MNHEY and CDR2 is SVGAGI. The V gene lost 2 bases and the J gene lost 6 bases, with 8 bases spanning the gap. This CDR3 spans 12 amino acids. The method was immunoSEQ multiplex PCR; TCRdb's version includes in-frame clones alone and lacks a portion of them. The sample holds about 56,000 clones, over 85% seen once. On this clone: The antigen is undetermined.

The material sequenced was PBMCs. This clonotype was sampled from a man younger than 35 in good health and CMV-seronegative. The chain combines TRBV6-5 with TRBJ2-7, with no clear D. The CDR3 region has the DNA TGTGCCAGCAGTTACCCAGGAAGCGAGCAGTACTTC. Protein: CASSYPGSEQYF.